Below, 31 T cell receptor beta chains from the same sample are listed, as sequenced in a study of post-analysis software for immune sequencing data. Whole-study findings and limits: About 5 TRBV segments (TRBV5-6, TRBV5-1 and TRBV20-1 among them) occurred more frequently in patients than in controls.

These receptors' targets are unknown. Unique molecular identifiers tagged the TCR beta cDNA libraries. Each CDR3 protein gets one entry after TCRdb re-called the PCR reads with MiXCR. The repertoire holds some 690,000 distinct CDR3 sequences, roughly 27% seen once, with around 0.55% in the top ten. Sequences were obtained from blood. These receptors came from a girl aged 10 to 17 with multiple sclerosis.

On this clonotype itself: A junction end diverges from the germline sequence, so it may reflect a read error. The rearrangement joins TRBV7-8 to TRBJ1-4; 7 bases line up with TRBD1. Germline lookup yields CDR1 SGHVS and CDR2 FQNEAQ. The CDR3 is 17 residues long. CDR3 in DNA: TGTGCCAGCAGCCCAGGACAGGACAGTGCAGCTAATGAAGAACTGTTTTTT. This gives the protein CASSPGQDSAANEELFF.

Remarks on this clonotype: The junction and the germline gene differ at one end; a read error may be behind it. The chain has TRBV20-1 and TRBJ2-5; 11 nucleotides line up with TRBD2. The CDR3 consists of 16 residues. CDR1 and CDR2 (germline): DFQATT, SNEGSKA (reference sequence). The CDR3 region is CSATTSGAPLQEAQYF. The CDR3 nucleotides read TGCAGTGCCACGACTAGCGGGGCACCACTCCAAGAGGCCCAGTACTTC.

This rearrangement joins TRBV7-8 to TRBJ1-2; 9 bases match TRBD1. Per germline, CDR1 SGHVS and CDR2 FQNEAQ. The ends lost 8 bases at V and 10 bases at J; junction bases unmatched: 5. CDR3 length equals 11 residues. CDR3 in amino acids: CASGRDRVYTF. The CDR3 region has the DNA TGTGCCAGCGGTAGGGACAGGGTCTACACCTTC.

V is TRBV10-1 and J is TRBJ2-5; 9 bases line up with TRBD1. The germline V gene has CDR1 WNHNN and CDR2 SYGVQD (reference sequence). The V gene end was trimmed by 6 bases and the J gene end by 2 bases; junction bases not matched to a gene: 4. The CDR3 has 14 amino acids. The CDR3 sequence is CASRRDRVQETQYF. In DNA, the CDR3 is TGCGCCAGCAGGAGGGACAGGGTGCAAGAGACCCAGTACTTC.

DNA for the CDR3: TGTGCCAGCAGTGGGGGACAGGGGGCTGATCAGCCCCAGCATTTT. Translated: CASSGGQGADQPQHF. This chain uses TRBV6-1 with TRBJ1-5, with 12 bases fitting TRBD1. V was pared by 4 bases and J by 5 bases, with 3 bases of the junction left unmatched. The CDR3 is 15 residues long. The germline CDR1 and CDR2 sequences are MNHNS and SASEGT.

V gene TRBV20-1 combines with J gene TRBJ1-1; tentative D call: TRBD1 (5 bases). CDR1 and CDR2 (germline): DFQATT, SNEGSKA (reference sequence). This CDR3 region has 14 residues. V shed 2 bases and J shed 1 base, with 11 bases lying between them. The CDR3 spells CSARRGRSNTEAFF. The CDR3 DNA sequence: TGCAGTGCTAGAAGGGGACGGTCGAACACTGAAGCTTTCTTT.

The chain uses TRBV24-1 and TRBJ2-1; either TRBD1 or TRBD2 may supply D (5 bases each). The germline V and J ends were trimmed by 5 bases and 9 bases, with 22 bases remaining between them. CDR3 size: 16 residues. The germline V gene has CDR1 KGHDR and CDR2 SFDVKD. This CDR3 is CATSALTGTLPGEQFF. As DNA, the CDR3 is TGTGCCACCAGTGCATTAACCGGGACCCTACCGGGTGAGCAGTTCTTC.

This clonotype turned up a few times. This chain links TRBV12-3 or TRBV12-4 with TRBJ2-7; D gene uncertain. V was pared by 3 bases and J by 6 bases, with 9 bases between. The CDR3 sequence is 12 residues long. The CDR3 DNA reads TGTGCCAGCAGTTTGTCGACAACCGAGCAGTACTTC. Translation gives CASSLSTTEQYF.

This clonotype was detected only a few times. The chain uses TRBV12-3 or TRBV12-4 and TRBJ2-7; D may be TRBD1 or TRBD2 (6 bases each). With 5 bases removed from V and 10 bases from J, the gap between germline ends came to 21 bases. This CDR3 contains 14 residues. As DNA, the CDR3 is TGTGCCAGCAGTCCGCCACAGGGCCCGGGGGCCCAGTACTTC. Residues: CASSPPQGPGAQYF.

This clonotype was counted at least ten times. V is TRBV27 and J is TRBJ2-3; TRBD1 agrees at 8 bases. This CDR3 contains 17 residues. V gave up 5 bases and J gave up 0 bases; unmatched junction bases: 10. CDR1 and CDR2 (germline): MNHEY, SMNVEV (reference sequence). In DNA, the CDR3 is TGTGCCAGCAGTCCCAAGGGCAGGGGGCTTAGCACAGATACGCAGTATTTT. Translating it yields CASSPKGRGLSTDTQYF.

At least ten counts were recorded for this clonotype. The chain is built from TRBV15 and TRBJ2-3; D gene unclear. Trimming stripped 0 bases from V and 0 bases from J, with 4 bases between. The CDR3 has 14 amino acids. The V gene's germline CDR1 is LNHNV and CDR2 YYDKDF (reference sequence). This CDR3 is CATSRDPSTDTQYF. CDR3 DNA sequence: TGTGCCACCAGCAGAGATCCTAGCACAGATACGCAGTATTTT.

In this sample, this clonotype turned up a few times. This rearrangement joins TRBV12-3 or TRBV12-4 to TRBJ2-1; weak D call: TRBD1 (5 bases). Deletions cut 3 bases from V and 13 bases from J, with 10 bases between. The CDR3 sequence is 11 residues long. The CDR3, as DNA: TGTGCCAGCAGTTTCGAGCAGGGCCAGTTCTTC. It codes for CASSFEQGQFF.

This clonotype was recorded once. The chain combines TRBV5-1 with TRBJ2-5; 7 bases align to TRBD1. V lost 0 bases, J lost 4 bases, and 6 bases stayed unmatched. The V gene's germline CDR1 is SGHRS and CDR2 YFSETQ. The CDR3 is 15 amino acids. CDR3 DNA: TGCGCCAGCAGCTTGGAGGGGCCAGGGGGAGAGACCCAGTACTTC. As protein: CASSLEGPGGETQYF. Looking up the rest from reference TRBV5-1 and TRBJ2-5 gives the full variable domain: KAGVTQTPRYLIKTRGQQVTLSCSPISGHRSVSWYQQTPGQGLQFLFEYFSETQRNKGNFPGRFSGRQFSNSRSEMNVSTLELGDSALYLCASSLEGPGGETQYFGPGTRLLVL.

The V and J genes are TRBV7-2 and TRBJ1-5; a possible D gene is TRBD1 (6 bases). CDR3 length: 14 amino acids. Deletions cut 3 bases from V and 2 bases from J, with 8 bases between. The germline V gene has CDR1 SGHTA and CDR2 FQGNSA. CDR3 loop: CASSFNRGNQPQHF. DNA of the CDR3: TGTGCCAGCAGCTTCAACAGGGGCAATCAGCCCCAGCATTTT.

This clonotype was detected a few times. The J gene is TRBJ2-4, the V gene TRBV3-1; no clear D. The germline V gene has CDR1 LGHDT and CDR2 YNNKEL (reference sequence). This CDR3 is built from 15 residues. Trimming took off 1 base at V and 6 bases at J, with 13 bases between the two ends. In nucleotides, the CDR3 is TGTGCCAGCAGCCAAGCCCCCCTCACGGGAAACATTCAGTACTTC. This codes for CASSQAPLTGNIQYF.

This clonotype has more than one count but fewer than ten. The gene calls are TRBV29-1 and TRBJ2-4, with a weak D call TRBD1 (6 bases). V lost 7 bases, J lost 2 bases, and 15 bases lay in between. In germline, CDR1 is SQVTM, CDR2 ANQGSEA. This CDR3 contains 14 residues. The CDR3 is CSADTGLPKNIQYF. The CDR3 nucleotides read TGCAGCGCTGACACAGGGTTACCCAAAAACATTCAGTACTTC.

The sample holds a few counts of this clonotype. The chain couples TRBV6-1 to TRBJ2-7, with D possibly being TRBD1 or TRBD2 (6 bases each). V dropped 2 bases and J dropped 7 bases, with 15 bases sitting between them. Germline CDR1 and CDR2: MNHNS and SASEGT. The CDR3 runs 14 residues. The CDR3 reads CASSEPGAMGEQYF. The CDR3 DNA is TGTGCCAGCAGTGAACCGGGGGCGATGGGGGAGCAGTACTTC.

This rearrangement joins TRBV12-3 or TRBV12-4 to TRBJ1-6; D not resolved. V dropped 0 bases and J dropped 8 bases, with 8 bases sitting between them. This CDR3 region has 14 residues. The CDR3 DNA reads TGTGCCAGCAGTTTAGCTGCAAGGGATTCACCCCTCCACTTT. Its translation is CASSLAARDSPLHF.

V and J are TRBV11-2 and TRBJ2-1; D possibly corresponds to TRBD2 (5 bases). The CDR3 loop spans 15 amino acids. Germline V gives CDR1 SGHAT, CDR2 FQNNGV. V dropped 5 bases and J dropped 2 bases, with 13 bases sitting between them. CDR3 amino acids: CASSLGDKPYNEQFF. In DNA, the CDR3 is TGTGCCAGCAGCCTCGGGGATAAGCCCTACAATGAGCAGTTCTTC.

This clonotype was counted between two and nine times. The V gene is TRBV6-5, the J gene TRBJ2-7, with a tentative D call TRBD2 (7 bases). There are 13 residues in the CDR3. Trimming took off 10 bases at V and 4 bases at J, with 17 bases between the two ends. Germline CDR1 MNHEY, CDR2 SVGAGI. The CDR3 is CATRGGGRYEQYF. In DNA form, the CDR3 reads TGTGCCACGCGGGGCGGGGGCCGGTACGAGCAGTACTTC.

In DNA form, the CDR3 reads TGTGCCAGCAGCCTACCGGGGAAACCCGCCCGGGAGACCCAGTACTTC. Its protein product is CASSLPGKPARETQYF. The chain has TRBV28 and TRBJ2-5; the D gene is possibly TRBD2 (5 bases). Germline values: CDR1 MDHEN, CDR2 SYDVKM. The ends were cut back, 6 bases at V and 5 bases at J, with 22 bases in the middle. The CDR3 spans 16 residues.

This clonotype appeared a few times. The chain employs TRBV20-1 and TRBJ2-7; D is perhaps TRBD1 (6 bases). This CDR3 comprises 13 residues. V was trimmed by 6 bases and J by 2 bases, leaving 14 bases between them. Per the germline V gene, CDR1 is DFQATT and CDR2 is SNEGSKA (reference sequence). The CDR3 nucleotides are TGCAGTGCAGGTGGACAGTCACCCTACGAGCAGTACTTC. Its translation: CSAGGQSPYEQYF.

This clonotype has a single count. The chain carries TRBV11-3 and TRBJ2-1; weak D call: TRBD1 (5 bases). Trimming removed 5 bases from V and 0 bases from J, with 17 bases in between. The CDR3 runs 17 residues. Germline assignment: CDR1 SGHNT and CDR2 YENEEA. The CDR3 DNA reads as TGTGCCAGCAGCCCCTTTGCCAGGACAACCTCCTACAATGAGCAGTTCTTC. Amino acids: CASSPFARTTSYNEQFF.

This clonotype has more than one count but fewer than ten. The chain employs TRBV13 and TRBJ2-5; 7 bases fit TRBD1. Unmatched junction bases numbered 7, after V lost 5 bases and J lost 7 bases. Germline CDR1 and CDR2: PRHDT and FYEKMQ (reference sequence). The CDR3 loop spans 13 amino acids. CDR3 loop: CASSRQGQWTQYF. The CDR3 DNA reads as TGTGCCAGCAGCCGGCAGGGACAGTGGACCCAGTACTTC. The full variable domain, rest sourced from reference TRBV13 and TRBJ2-5, is AAGVIQSPRHLIKEKRETATLKCYPIPRHDTVYWYQQGPGQDPQFLISFYEKMQSDKGSIPDRFSAQQFSDYHSELNMSSLELGDSALYFCASSRQGQWTQYFGPGTRLLVL.

The rearrangement joins TRBV7-8 to TRBJ2-7; D may be TRBD2 (6 bases). Trimming stripped 1 base from V and 0 bases from J, with 10 bases between. The germline CDR1 and CDR2 sequences are SGHVS and FQNEAQ. The CDR3 totals 15 residues. CDR3 sequence: CASSLELGGSYEQYF. In DNA form, the CDR3 reads TGTGCCAGCAGCTTAGAACTGGGGGGCTCCTACGAGCAGTACTTC.

The CDR3 DNA reads as TGCGCCAGCAGCCAAGTAAAAGCCAAGGATACGCAGTATTTT. It is translated as CASSQVKAKDTQYF. The chain recombines TRBV4-3 with TRBJ2-3; D not certain. This CDR3 has 14 amino acids. V was cut by 1 base and J by 6 bases, with 11 bases left in between. Per germline, CDR1 LGHNA and CDR2 YSLEER.

This sequence joins TRBV10-3 and TRBJ1-2; unclear D gene. CDR1 is ENHRY, CDR2 SYGVKD, per germline. This CDR3 has 12 residues. Trimming pared 0 bases from V and 5 bases from J, leaving 4 bases between. The CDR3 nucleotides read TGTGCCATCAGTGAGTCGATATATGGCTACACCTTC. It yields the protein CAISESIYGYTF.

This clonotype showed up many times. The chain recombines TRBV4-1 with TRBJ1-2; 7 nucleotides line up with TRBD1. J was trimmed by 7 bases and V by 1 base; bases with no gene match: 9. The germline V gene has CDR1 MGHRA and CDR2 YSYEKL. CDR3 length: 15 amino acids. CDR3 sequence (DNA): TGCGCCAGCAGCCAAGTTCTACAGGGGTCCGTTGGCTACACCTTC. Translation: CASSQVLQGSVGYTF.

This clonotype was seen more than once but under ten times. The chain recombines TRBV12-3 or TRBV12-4 with TRBJ2-3, with D maybe TRBD2 (6 bases). The V gene lost 7 bases and the J gene lost 2 bases, with 16 bases spanning the gap. The CDR3 spans 15 residues. The CDR3, as DNA: TGTGCCAGCACCCTAGGGGCTAGCGACACAGATACGCAGTATTTT. Translating gives CASTLGASDTDTQYF.

The chain couples TRBV12-3 or TRBV12-4 to TRBJ1-1; D perhaps matches TRBD1 (5 bases). V was clipped by 6 bases and J by 1 base, with 15 bases between them. CDR3 length: 15 amino acids. The DNA for the CDR3 is TGTGCCAGCAGCCGCGGGGCCCAATGGAACACTGAAGCTTTCTTT. It encodes CASSRGAQWNTEAFF.

This clonotype has a handful of counts. The gene calls are TRBV29-1 and TRBJ1-2, with 7 bases matching TRBD1. Trimming took 5 bases from V and 4 from J; bases not matched to a gene: 10. The germline V gene has CDR1 SQVTM and CDR2 ANQGSEA. The CDR3 runs 14 residues. In DNA form, the CDR3 reads TGCAGCGTTTCACAGGGGCAGGGGAGCTATGGCTACACCTTC. Its translation is CSVSQGQGSYGYTF. The variable domain in full, with the rest retrieved from reference TRBV29-1 and TRBJ1-2, is SAVISQKPSRDICQRGTSLTIQCQVDSQVTMMFWYRQQPGQSLTLIATANQGSEATYESGFVIDKFPISRPNLTFSTLTVSNMSPEDSSIYLCSVSQGQGSYGYTFGSGTRLTVV.